These 6 T cell receptor beta chains originate from one sample sequenced in a study of response to subunit inactivated influenza vaccine. MiXCR, run by TCRdb on the RT-PCR reads, gives a single entry per CDR3 protein. The data show some 190,000 distinct CDR3 sequences, with around 15% seen just once and 26% held by the top ten. Here the sequenced sample was CD8+ T cells sorted from PBMCs, taken approximately 5 days after vaccination. The receptor source for this set is a man in his fifties or sixties who received an inactivated influenza vaccine.

Only a few counts were recorded for this clonotype. The chain carries TRBV7-2 and TRBJ2-3; D unclear. The V and J ends lost 3 bases and 2 bases respectively, with 12 bases between them. Germline CDR1 and CDR2: SGHTA and FQGNSA. The CDR3 has 15 residues. The CDR3: CASSFLIGVTDTQYF. As DNA, the CDR3 is TGTGCCAGCAGCTTCTTAATTGGGGTCACAGATACGCAGTATTTT.

This clonotype was counted a few times. The rearrangement links TRBV7-2 to TRBJ2-7, with 9 bases that match TRBD1. Germline-derived CDR1 and CDR2 are SGHTA and FQGNSA. There are 15 residues in the CDR3. Trimming removed 5 bases from V and 3 bases from J; junction bases left unmatched: 8. The CDR3 loop reads CASSNPGQGVYEQYF. CDR3 bases: TGTGCCAGCAGCAATCCGGGACAGGGCGTCTACGAGCAGTACTTC. Filled out from reference TRBV7-2 and TRBJ2-7, the complete variable domain reads GAGVSQSPSNKVTEKGKDVELRCDPISGHTALYWYRQSLGQGLEFLIYFQGNSAPDKSGLPSDRFSAERTGGSVSTLTIQRTQQEDSAVYLCASSNPGQGVYEQYFGPGTRLTVT.

This clonotype was seen a handful of times. The V and J genes are TRBV7-6 and TRBJ2-1; maybe TRBD1 (5 bases). Germline V gene sequence: CDR1 SGHVS, CDR2 FNYEAQ. Trimming shortened V by 5 bases and J by 15 bases, and 17 bases separated the two germline ends. The CDR3 spans 12 residues. CDR3: CASSGNGAAMFF. DNA of the CDR3: TGTGCCAGCAGCGGAAATGGGGCGGCCATGTTCTTC. The full variable domain, in which reference TRBV7-6 and TRBJ2-1 provide the parts outside the CDR3, is GAGVSQSPRYKVTKRGQDVALRCDPISGHVSLYWYRQALGQGPEFLTYFNYEAQQDKSGLPNDRFSAERPEGSISTLTIQRTEQRDSAMYRCASSGNGAAMFFGPGTRLTVL.

The DNA for the CDR3 is TGTGCCAGCAGGGGGACTTCTAGCTCCTACAATGAGCAGTTCTTC. It is translated as CASRGTSSSYNEQFF. The V and J genes are TRBV7-9 and TRBJ2-1; tentative D call: TRBD2 (6 bases). This CDR3 is 15 amino acids long. Germline assignment: CDR1 SEHNR and CDR2 FQNEAQ (reference sequence). Deletions cut 6 bases from V and 0 bases from J, with 12 bases between.

Only a few counts were recorded for this clonotype. The V and J genes are TRBV12-3 or TRBV12-4 and TRBJ2-2, with D possibly matching TRBD2 (6 bases). Between the trimmed V and J ends, which lost 6 bases and 0 bases, there was a span of 11 bases. CDR3 length: 15 residues. CDR3 region: CASRRDGANTGELFF. DNA of the CDR3: TGTGCCAGCAGGCGGGACGGCGCGAACACCGGGGAGCTGTTTTTT.

This clonotype was found a few times. This sequence joins TRBV5-1 and TRBJ2-1; TRBD1 might be the D (6 bases). CDR3 length: 15 amino acids. Trimming removed 1 base at V and 8 bases at J, with 16 bases between. Germline loops: CDR1 SGHRS, CDR2 YFSETQ. CDR3 nucleotides: TGCGCCAGCAGCTTGATACAGCGCAAGGGGGATGAGCAGTTCTTC. Translated: CASSLIQRKGDEQFF.